This T cell receptor (beta chain) was documented in a study of blood T cells in healthy people across ages. Study results and limitations: A strong correlation between TCR beta diversity and naive T cell percentage was seen. CMV status of donors was unknown, possibly confounding expanded clonotype changes.

Roughly 9.8 milliliters of peripheral blood were drawn from each donor. Isolation per sample recovered at least 7 million PBMCs. A J-beta primer mix and a sample-barcoded 5' primer were used in a second PCR of roughly 6 to 12 cycles. One entry per CDR3 protein, called by TCRdb with MiXCR from the 5' RACE reads. The table includes over 1,500,000 distinct CDR3 sequences, around 50% detected once. Remarks on this clonotype: Its cognate antigen is unknown.

This TCR was recovered from a woman in her thirties or forties in good health. Specimen: blood.

Here the CDR3 reads CASISRGLDNNEQFF. The CDR3 DNA reads as TGTGCCAGCATTAGCCGGGGACTGGATAACAATGAGCAGTTCTTC. The V and J genes are TRBV6-2 or TRBV6-3 and TRBJ2-1; possibly TRBD2 for D (6 bases). Germline V gene sequence: CDR1 MNHEY, CDR2 SVGEGT. V was clipped by 7 bases and J by 5 bases, with 18 bases between them. This CDR3 has 15 amino acids.